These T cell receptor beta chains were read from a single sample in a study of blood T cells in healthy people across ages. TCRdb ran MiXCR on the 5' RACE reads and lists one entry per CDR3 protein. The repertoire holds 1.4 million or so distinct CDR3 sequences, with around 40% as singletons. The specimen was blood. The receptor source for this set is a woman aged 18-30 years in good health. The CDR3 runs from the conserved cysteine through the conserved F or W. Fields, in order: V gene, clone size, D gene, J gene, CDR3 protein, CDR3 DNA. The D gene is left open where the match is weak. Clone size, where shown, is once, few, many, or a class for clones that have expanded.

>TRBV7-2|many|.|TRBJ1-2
CASSENRRPNYGYTF
TGTGCCAGCAGCGAAAACAGGCGGCCCAACTATGGCTACACCTTC
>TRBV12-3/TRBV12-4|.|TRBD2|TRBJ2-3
CASSPGLAGGQIDTQYF
TGTGCCAGCAGTCCGGGACTAGCGGGGGGGCAAATAGATACGCAGTATTTT
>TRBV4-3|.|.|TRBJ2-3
CASSQDPRSGHRVQYF
TGCGCCAGCAGCCAAGACCCTCGATCTGGTCATCGGGTGCAGTATTTT
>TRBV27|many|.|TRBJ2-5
CASSLVGGGETQYF
TGTGCCAGCAGTTTAGTAGGGGGTGGAGAGACCCAGTACTTC
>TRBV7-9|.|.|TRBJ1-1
CASQVGLSTEAFF
TGTGCCAGCCAAGTGGGATTAAGCACTGAAGCTTTCTTT
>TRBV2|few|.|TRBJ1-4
CASSRDGANEKLFF
TGTGCCAGCAGCCGGGACGGAGCTAATGAAAAACTGTTTTTT
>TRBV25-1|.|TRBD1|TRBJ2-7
CASSEFYVDRQGEQYF
TGTGCCAGCAGTGAATTCTATGTGGACAGGCAGGGCGAGCAGTACTTC
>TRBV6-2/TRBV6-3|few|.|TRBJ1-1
CASNIRTENTEAFF
TGTGCCAGCAACATTAGGACAGAGAACACTGAAGCTTTCTTT
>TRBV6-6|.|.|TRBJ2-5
CASRWTQGIYETQYF
TGTGCCAGCAGATGGACCCAGGGGATTTATGAGACCCAGTACTTC
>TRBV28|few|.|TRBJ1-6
CASSLRWGALRSPSPLHF
TGTGCCAGCAGTCTTCGGTGGGGGGCGTTACGTTCCCCTTCACCCCTCCACTTT